Listed below are T cell receptor beta chains from one sample, sequenced in a study of cytomegalovirus exposure and HLA in healthy donors. Repertoires were generated with immunoSEQ multiplex PCR, while TCRdb's copy carries only in-frame clones and drops some. The sample lists 120,000 to 150,000 clones, roughly three quarters occurring once. Sequencing input: PBMCs. The source of these receptors is a woman aged 40 to 50 in good health and CMV-seropositive. Both conserved end residues are part of each CDR3. Fields, in order: J gene, D gene, V gene, CDR3 protein. The D gene is left open where the match is weak.

TRBJ1-4 TRBD1 TRBV19 CASSQQGPGEKLFF
TRBJ2-1 NA TRBV9 CASSVAGGSYNEQFF
TRBJ1-6 TRBD1 TRBV5-3 CARSLPPGQGDSPLHF
TRBJ2-5 TRBD2 TRBV27 CASSMFRGGETQYF
TRBJ2-7 TRBD1 TRBV27 CASRASGTGSTEQHF
TRBJ1-6 TRBD1 TRBV2 CASSDDRGYSPLHF
NA NA TRBV4-1 CASSQAEGGPYEQYF
TRBJ2-5 TRBD2 TRBV6-1 CASSPGTSGLSQYF
TRBJ2-4 TRBD1 TRBV2 CASSSPGTGQNIQYF
TRBJ1-2 NA TRBV28 CATGGEGIWDGYTF
TRBJ2-1 TRBD1 TRBV5-1 CASSLDGQGVGEQFF
TRBJ2-7 NA TRBV6-1 CASSDRGSSYEQYF
TRBJ2-4 NA TRBV2 CASDKFYDIQYF
TRBJ1-6 TRBD1 TRBV18 CASSPPTGAGNSPLHF
TRBJ2-7 NA TRBV25-1 CASRGPRRDNPIYEQYF
TRBJ1-1 TRBD1 TRBV6-5 CASSPGQGFTEAFF
TRBJ2-6 NA TRBV18 CASSPSLLVKEGANVLTF
TRBJ1-1 NA TRBV4-1 CASSQEPGNTEAFF
TRBJ1-4 TRBD1 TRBV7-9 CASSLADRATNEKLFF
TRBJ2-3 NA TRBV11-2 CASSLTLGTDTQYF
TRBJ2-5 NA TRBV6-1 CASREQVEETQYF
TRBJ1-3 NA TRBV7-3 CASRQGSGNTIYF
TRBJ1-4 NA TRBV6-1 CASSEDSPQKLFF
TRBJ2-7 NA TRBV5-1 CASSLAQGDSYEQYF
TRBJ1-5 NA TRBV19 CASNPQVTGQPQHF
TRBJ2-2 NA TRBV27 CASRLQGRTGELFF